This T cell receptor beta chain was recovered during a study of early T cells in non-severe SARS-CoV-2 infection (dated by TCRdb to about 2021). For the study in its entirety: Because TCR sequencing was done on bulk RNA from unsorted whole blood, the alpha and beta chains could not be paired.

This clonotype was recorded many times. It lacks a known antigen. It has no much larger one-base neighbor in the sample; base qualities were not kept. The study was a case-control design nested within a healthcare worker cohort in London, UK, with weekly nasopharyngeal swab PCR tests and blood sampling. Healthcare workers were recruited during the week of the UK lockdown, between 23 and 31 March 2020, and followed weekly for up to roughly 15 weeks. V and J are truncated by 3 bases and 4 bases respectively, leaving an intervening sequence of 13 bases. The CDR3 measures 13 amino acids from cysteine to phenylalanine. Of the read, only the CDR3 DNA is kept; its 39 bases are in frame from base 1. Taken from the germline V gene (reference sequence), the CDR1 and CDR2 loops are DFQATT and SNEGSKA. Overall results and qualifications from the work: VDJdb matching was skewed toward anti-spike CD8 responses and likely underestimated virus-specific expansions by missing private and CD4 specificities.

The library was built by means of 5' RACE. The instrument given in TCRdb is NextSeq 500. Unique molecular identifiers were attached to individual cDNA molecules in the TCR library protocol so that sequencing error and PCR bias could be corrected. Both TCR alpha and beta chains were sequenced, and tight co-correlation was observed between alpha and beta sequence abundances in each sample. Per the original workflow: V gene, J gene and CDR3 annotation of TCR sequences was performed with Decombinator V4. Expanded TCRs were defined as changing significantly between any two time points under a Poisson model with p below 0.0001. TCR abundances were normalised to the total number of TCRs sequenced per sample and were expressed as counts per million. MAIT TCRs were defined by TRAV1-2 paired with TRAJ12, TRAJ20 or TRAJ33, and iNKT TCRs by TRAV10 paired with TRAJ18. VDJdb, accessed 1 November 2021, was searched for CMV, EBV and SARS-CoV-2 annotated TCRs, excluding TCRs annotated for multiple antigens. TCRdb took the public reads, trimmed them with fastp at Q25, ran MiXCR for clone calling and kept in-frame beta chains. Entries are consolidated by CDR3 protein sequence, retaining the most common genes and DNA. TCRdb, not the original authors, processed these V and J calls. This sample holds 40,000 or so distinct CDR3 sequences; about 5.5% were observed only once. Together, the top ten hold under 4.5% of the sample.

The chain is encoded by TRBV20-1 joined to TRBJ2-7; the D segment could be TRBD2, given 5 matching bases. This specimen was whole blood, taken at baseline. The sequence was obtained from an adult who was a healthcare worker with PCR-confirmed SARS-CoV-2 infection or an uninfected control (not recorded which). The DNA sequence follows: TGCAGTGCTAGGAGGGAGAAGTCGTACGAGCAGTACTTC. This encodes CSARREKSYEQYF.